This T cell receptor beta chain was obtained from a study of cytomegalovirus exposure and HLA in healthy donors. The PCR was carried out with 60 Vbeta primers and 13 Jbeta primers. The protocol was immunoSEQ multiplex PCR, while the TCRdb copy is restricted to in-frame clones and leaves out a portion. The sample gives approximately 150,000 clones, roughly 81% of which show up once; around 1.5% is in the top ten. About this clone itself: As yet, its antigen is unknown.

Study findings and constraints: Later examination showed HLA-associated TCR beta chains had greater clonal expansion than equally common others. Immune exposure information available was restricted to CMV serostatus.

This TCR was recovered from a female donor in good health and CMV-seronegative. Material: PBMCs.

As DNA, the CDR3 is TGTGCCAGCAGCGTAGGCGTGAATCTGAACACCGGGGAGCTGTTTTTT. Protein: CASSVGVNLNTGELFF. This sequence joins TRBV9 and TRBJ2-2; D call uncertain. V was pared by 0 bases and J by 1 base, with 10 bases between. CDR1 SGDLS and CDR2 YYNGEE come from the germline V gene. The CDR3 is made up of 16 amino acids.